This TCR beta chain originates from a study of blood T cell repertoires in COVID-19. The CDR3 runs to 19 residues. Germline V gene sequence: CDR1 MNHNS, CDR2 SASEGT. Trimming cost V 0 bases and J 3 bases; bases outside gene matches: 12. Profiling relied on immunoSEQ multiplex PCR, and the TCRdb table lists in-frame clones only, not all of them. The sample yields around 400,000 clones, over 75% seen once. This clonotype was sampled from a woman aged 60-75 years with COVID-19, enrolled during active disease. Sample: peripheral blood. The chain recombines TRBV6-1 with TRBJ2-1, with 9 nucleotides matching TRBD2. For the CDR3, the DNA is TGTGCCAGCAGTGAAGCGGGGGCGGGGGGGCCCCCCAGCTACAATGAGCAGTTCTTC. The encoded protein is CASSEAGAGGPPSYNEQFF.